The 22 T cell receptor beta chains below were found in one sample sequenced in a study of cytomegalovirus exposure and HLA in healthy donors (dated by TCRdb to about 2017). Libraries were prepared through the immunoSEQ multiplex PCR assay. For the multiplex PCR, a mixture combining 60 forward primers for TCR Vbeta segments and 13 reverse primers for TCR Jbeta segments was used. TCRdb stores this immuneACCESS table with in-frame sequences only. Part of the clones is absent; in the studies checked, under half of the shortfall reflects unresolved V genes, and no reason is known for the rest. In all, the sample holds 90,000 to 130,000 clones, and over 60% of those were seen once. The ten biggest clones cover 4% to 5.5% of the sample. Sequencing was carried out using PBMCs. All receptors derive from a man between 25 and 39 years old in good health and CMV-seropositive.

The chain carries TRBV4-1 and TRBJ1-1, with D maybe TRBD1 (5 bases). Germline values: CDR1 MGHRA, CDR2 YSYEKL. The CDR3 sequence is 15 residues long. V was clipped by 2 bases and J by 0 bases, with 10 bases between them. CDR3 amino acids: CASSQSGWVNTEAFF. CDR3 DNA sequence: TGCGCCAGCAGCCAATCAGGGTGGGTGAACACTGAAGCTTTCTTT.

This clone was found a few times. The genes are TRBV4-1 and TRBJ1-4; TRBD1 might be the D (6 bases). V was trimmed by 0 bases and J by 5 bases, leaving 10 bases between them. Germline CDR1 reads MGHRA; CDR2 reads YSYEKL. The length of the CDR3 is 15 residues. The CDR3 is CASSQEAGANEKLFF. CDR3 DNA: TGCGCCAGCAGCCAAGAGGCAGGGGCAAATGAAAAACTGTTTTTT.

V is TRBV2 and J is TRBJ1-1, with TRBD1 as a possible D gene (5 bases). This CDR3 is 13 amino acids long. The V gene's germline CDR1 is SNHLY and CDR2 FYNNEI. Deletions cut 4 bases from V and 4 bases from J, with 10 bases between. As DNA, the CDR3 is TGTGCCAGCAGTGGTGACAGAGCCACTGAAGCTTTCTTT. As protein: CASSGDRATEAFF.

The rearrangement uses TRBV5-4 and TRBJ1-2, with D maybe TRBD1 (5 bases). This CDR3 has 13 residues. Germline V gene data show CDR1 as SGHNT and CDR2 as YYREEE (reference sequence). V lost 1 base to trimming and J lost 8 bases, with 12 bases between them. CDR3: CASSLWAGQGYTF. Written as DNA, the CDR3 is TGTGCCAGCAGCTTGTGGGCAGGGCAGGGCTACACCTTC.

This clone was picked up a small number of times. Within the sample, other DNA sequences also encode this same CDR3. This chain links TRBV5-1 with TRBJ1-4; maybe TRBD1 (6 bases). V lost 2 bases, J lost 4 bases, and 6 bases lay in between. This CDR3 has 13 residues. The germline V gene encodes CDR1 SGHRS and CDR2 YFSETQ. CDR3 protein: CASSLQGNEKLFF. In nucleotides, the CDR3 is TGCGCCAGCAGCTTACAGGGTAATGAAAAACTGTTTTTT.

This clone was observed a handful of times. This chain connects TRBV10-1 to TRBJ1-1; TRBD1 matches at 7 bases. Germline CDR1 and CDR2: WNHNN and SYGVQD (reference sequence). This CDR3 has 15 amino acids. J was trimmed by 1 base and V by 2 bases; bases with no gene match: 4. CDR3 sequence (DNA): TGCGCCAGCAGTGAGGACAGGGCGAGGAACACTGAAGCTTTCTTT. Translation: CASSEDRARNTEAFF.

This clone has only one observation. This chain uses TRBV7-9 with TRBJ2-1; 8 nucleotides align to TRBD1. This CDR3 spans 15 amino acids. Germline lookup yields CDR1 SEHNR and CDR2 FQNEAQ (reference sequence). Trimming took 5 bases from V and 5 from J; bases not matched to a gene: 8. The DNA for the CDR3 is TGTGCCAGCAGCCCCGTCGGACAGGGAAACAATGAGCAGTTCTTC. Amino acids: CASSPVGQGNNEQFF.

V and J are TRBV4-1 and TRBJ2-5; D may be TRBD1 (5 bases). Germline values: CDR1 MGHRA, CDR2 YSYEKL. Trimming shortened V by 4 bases and J by 4 bases, and 10 bases separated the two germline ends. This CDR3 comprises 13 residues. The CDR3 coding sequence is TGCGCCAGCAGCCCCGGACACTTAGAGACCCAGTACTTC. Amino acids: CASSPGHLETQYF.

This clone has a handful of counts. DNA for the CDR3: TGTGCCAGCAGCTTAGTACTAGCGGGGGCTGCCAATGAGCAGTTCTTC. As protein: CASSLVLAGAANEQFF. The V and J genes are TRBV7-2 and TRBJ2-1, with 11 nucleotides matching TRBD2. The V gene's germline CDR1 is SGHTA and CDR2 FQGNSA. The CDR3 sequence is 16 residues long. Trimming cost V 1 base and J 6 bases; bases outside gene matches: 5.

This chain connects TRBV19 to TRBJ1-4; D gene uncertain. The length of the CDR3 is 11 residues. Germline CDR1 LNHDA, CDR2 SQIVND (reference sequence). Deletions cut 3 bases from V and 7 bases from J, with 3 bases between. The CDR3 is CASSISEKLFF. For the CDR3, the DNA is TGTGCCAGTAGTATTAGTGAAAAACTGTTTTTT. Filled out from reference TRBV19 and TRBJ1-4, the complete variable domain reads DGGITQSPKYLFRKEGQNVTLSCEQNLNHDAMYWYRQDPGQGLRLIYYSQIVNDFQKGDIAEGYSVSREKKESFPLTVTSAQKNPTAFYLCASSISEKLFFGSGTQLSVL.

The chain combines TRBV6-5 with TRBJ1-1; 7 bases line up with TRBD1. The CDR3 has 14 amino acids. Germline CDR1 and CDR2: MNHEY and SVGAGI. V gave up 5 bases and J gave up 1 base; unmatched junction bases: 4. CDR3 protein: CASSVGQSNTEAFF. CDR3 bases: TGTGCCAGCAGTGTGGGACAGTCGAACACTGAAGCTTTCTTT.

Details on this clone: Other DNA sequences in the same sample also yield this CDR3. This chain links TRBV5-1 with TRBJ2-7; 8 bases are shared with TRBD1. J gave up 6 bases and V 2 bases, and 1 base lay outside the gene matches. CDR1 is SGHRS, CDR2 YFSETQ, per germline. The CDR3 is made up of 12 amino acids. Here the CDR3 DNA reads TGCGCCAGCAGCTTAGACAGGGGCGAGCAGTACTTC. It yields the protein CASSLDRGEQYF.

This chain joins TRBV5-6 and TRBJ1-3, with TRBD1 as a possible D gene (6 bases). CDR1 is SGHDT and CDR2 is YYEEEE in the germline V gene. The CDR3 extends over 15 amino acids. V was cut by 4 bases and J by 6 bases, with 17 bases left in between. The chain's CDR3 is CASSPAGGDVNTIYF. In DNA, the CDR3 is TGTGCCAGCAGCCCGGCGGGGGGCGATGTAAACACCATATATTTT.

Concerning this clone: Other DNA sequences within the sample encode an identical CDR3. J is TRBJ1-2 and V is TRBV2; 7 nucleotides match TRBD1. V dropped 4 bases and J dropped 7; count of bases not matched to a gene: 6. CDR3 length: 13 residues. Germline V gene sequence: CDR1 SNHLY, CDR2 FYNNEI. DNA of the CDR3: TGTGCCAGCAGTGGACAGGGAAGAGGTGGCTACACCTTC. Its translation is CASSGQGRGGYTF.

This clone was seen a handful of times. The V gene is TRBV6-6, the J gene TRBJ1-1; 8 positions match TRBD1. CDR1 MNHNY and CDR2 SVGAGI come from the germline V gene (reference sequence). The junction had 6 bases not matched to a gene; V was cut back by 2 bases and J by 4 bases. This CDR3 comprises 15 residues. CDR3 loop: CASSYGTTGGTEAFF. The CDR3 region has the DNA TGTGCCAGCAGTTACGGGACTACAGGGGGCACTGAAGCTTTCTTT.

The genes are TRBV10-2 and TRBJ2-1, with 10 bases identical to TRBD2. After removal of 4 bases from V and 0 bases from J, the junction contained 3 bases not matched to a gene. CDR1 and CDR2 from the germline V gene are WSHSY and SAAADI. This CDR3 has 16 amino acids. In DNA form, the CDR3 reads TGCGCCAGCAGTGTGAGGACTAGCGGCTCCTACAATGAGCAGTTCTTC. Protein sequence: CASSVRTSGSYNEQFF.

V usage is TRBV5-5 and J usage is TRBJ2-1, with D perhaps matching TRBD1 (6 bases). V was clipped by 0 bases and J by 4 bases, with 14 bases between them. Germline assignment: CDR1 SGHKS and CDR2 YYEKEE (reference sequence). CDR3 size: 16 residues. The CDR3 protein is CASSLAPGQGYNEQFF. In DNA form, the CDR3 reads TGTGCCAGCAGCTTGGCCCCGGGACAAGGTTACAATGAGCAGTTCTTC.

The J gene is TRBJ2-3, the V gene TRBV7-3, with 7 bases aligning to TRBD2. J gave up 5 bases and V 5 bases, and 13 bases lay outside the gene matches. Germline V gene lookup returns CDR1 SGHTA and CDR2 FQGTGA. This CDR3 has 16 residues. DNA of the CDR3: TGTGCCAGCAGCACCCATCCAGCGGGGCCGCGAGATACGCAGTATTTT. Amino acids: CASSTHPAGPRDTQYF.

This clone appeared once. The chain joins TRBV7-9 to TRBJ1-6, with D unclear. CDR3 length: 15 amino acids. Germline loops: CDR1 SEHNR, CDR2 FQNEAQ (reference sequence). V was pared by 3 bases and J by 3 bases, with 9 bases between. CDR3: CASSFDGGYNSPLHF. As DNA, the CDR3 is TGTGCCAGCAGCTTCGACGGAGGCTATAATTCACCCCTCCACTTT.

The chain has TRBV28 and TRBJ2-7, with 9 bases lining up with TRBD1. Germline assignment: CDR1 MDHEN and CDR2 SYDVKM. The V and J ends lost 8 bases and 5 bases, in that order; junction bases with no gene match: 13. The CDR3 length is 15 residues. CDR3 nucleotide sequence: TGTGCCAGCCACACACCGGGACAGGGAGGACACGAGCAGTACTTC. This sequence encodes CASHTPGQGGHEQYF. Supplemented by reference TRBV28 and TRBJ2-7, the full variable domain reads DVKVTQSSRYLVKRTGEKVFLECVQDMDHENMFWYRQDPGLGLRLIYFSYDVKMKEKGDIPEGYSVSREKKERFSLILESASTNQTSMYLCASHTPGQGGHEQYFGPGTRLTVT.

This rearrangement joins TRBV28 to TRBJ1-3, with 10 bases identical to TRBD1. Germline V CDR1 and CDR2: MDHEN, SYDVKM. The CDR3 has 17 amino acids. V shed 3 bases, J shed 0 bases, and the junction held 5 bases outside the gene matches. In DNA form, the CDR3 reads TGTGCCAGCAGTTTGGGGACAGGGGCCTACTCTGGAAACACCATATATTTT. Translating gives CASSLGTGAYSGNTIYF.

The rearrangement joins TRBV19 to TRBJ1-4; a weak D match, TRBD1 (5 bases). From germline, CDR1 is LNHDA and CDR2 SQIVND (reference sequence). CDR3 length: 14 amino acids. Trimming stripped 4 bases from V and 5 bases from J, with 11 bases between. CDR3 nucleotides: TGTGCCAGTAGTAGCGGGACGGACAATGAAAAACTGTTTTTT. Its translation: CASSSGTDNEKLFF.